The rows below give T cell receptor beta chains drawn from one sample of a study of yellow fever vaccine responses in identical twins. Each CDR3 protein is one row after TCRdb ran MiXCR on the RT-PCR reads. In the table there are about 14,000 distinct CDR3 sequences, approximately 84% of which are singletons. The input for sequencing was T cells from blood (PBMCs), unsorted or a sorted subset (not recorded which), taken before or after yellow fever vaccination (not recorded which). The receptors come from a woman aged 18-29 years who received the yellow fever vaccine. Both conserved end residues are part of each CDR3. Fields, in order: J gene, V gene, D gene, clone size, CDR3 protein, CDR3 DNA. The D gene is left open where the match is weak. Where a row states a size, it is once, few, many or the class of an expanded clone; other rows omit it.

j_call: TRBJ1-1; v_call: TRBV20-1; d_call: NA; clone_size: NA; cdr3_aa: CSARPGMKNTEAFF; cdr3_nt: TGCAGTGCCAGGCCTGGGATGAAGAACACTGAAGCTTTCTTT
j_call: TRBJ2-1; v_call: TRBV7-3; d_call: TRBD2; clone_size: once; cdr3_aa: CASSLTPLAGGVNEQFF; cdr3_nt: TGTGCCAGCAGCCTCACCCCCCTAGCGGGTGGTGTCAATGAGCAGTTCTTC
j_call: TRBJ2-7; v_call: TRBV28; d_call: NA; clone_size: NA; cdr3_aa: CASSSGTPTYEQYF; cdr3_nt: TGTGCCAGCAGTTCGGGGACTCCCACCTACGAGCAGTACTTC
j_call: TRBJ1-1; v_call: TRBV5-1; d_call: NA; clone_size: NA; cdr3_aa: CASSLAGAATEAFF; cdr3_nt: TGCGCCAGCAGCTTGGCCGGGGCTGCCACTGAAGCTTTCTTT
j_call: TRBJ2-1; v_call: TRBV6-5; d_call: TRBD1; clone_size: NA; cdr3_aa: CASSYFLGQGAGGEQFF; cdr3_nt: TGTGCCAGCAGTTACTTCCTGGGACAGGGGGCCGGCGGTGAGCAGTTCTTC
j_call: TRBJ2-1; v_call: TRBV7-3; d_call: NA; clone_size: NA; cdr3_aa: CASSRSGVNNEQFF; cdr3_nt: TGTGCCAGCAGCCGTAGCGGAGTTAACAATGAGCAGTTCTTC
j_call: TRBJ2-1; v_call: TRBV29-1; d_call: NA; clone_size: once; cdr3_aa: CSVRGSSYNEQFF; cdr3_nt: TGCAGCGTCCGGGGTAGCTCCTACAATGAGCAGTTCTTC
j_call: TRBJ2-1; v_call: TRBV9; d_call: NA; clone_size: NA; cdr3_aa: CASSVEAGYNEQFF; cdr3_nt: TGTGCCAGCAGCGTAGAGGCAGGTTACAATGAGCAGTTCTTC
j_call: TRBJ1-6; v_call: TRBV10-3; d_call: NA; clone_size: NA; cdr3_aa: CAISEGGEYSPLHF; cdr3_nt: TGTGCCATCAGTGAGGGGGGGGAGTATTCACCCCTCCACTTT
j_call: TRBJ1-5; v_call: TRBV6-2/TRBV6-3; d_call: TRBD1; clone_size: few; cdr3_aa: CASSFTGGQPQHF; cdr3_nt: TGTGCCAGCAGTTTTACAGGGGGTCAGCCCCAGCATTTT
j_call: TRBJ1-6; v_call: TRBV27; d_call: NA; clone_size: NA; cdr3_aa: CASSFDRTTYSPLHF; cdr3_nt: TGTGCCAGCAGTTTCGACAGGACTACCTACTCACCCCTCCACTTT
j_call: TRBJ1-1; v_call: TRBV12-3/TRBV12-4; d_call: TRBD1; clone_size: NA; cdr3_aa: CASRGQGSTEAFF; cdr3_nt: TGTGCCAGTCGCGGACAGGGCAGCACTGAAGCTTTCTTT
j_call: TRBJ2-7; v_call: TRBV18; d_call: NA; clone_size: NA; cdr3_aa: CASSPAGPPLEQYF; cdr3_nt: TGTGCCAGCTCACCCGCAGGGCCCCCCCTCGAGCAGTACTTC
j_call: TRBJ2-7; v_call: TRBV9; d_call: NA; clone_size: NA; cdr3_aa: CASSVGAAPSYEQYF; cdr3_nt: TGTGCCAGCAGCGTAGGGGCCGCACCTTCCTACGAGCAGTACTTC
j_call: TRBJ2-3; v_call: TRBV11-1; d_call: TRBD2; clone_size: few; cdr3_aa: CASSFLGTSFTDTQYF; cdr3_nt: TGTGCCAGCAGCTTCCTCGGGACTAGCTTCACAGATACGCAGTATTTT
j_call: TRBJ2-4; v_call: TRBV19; d_call: NA; clone_size: NA; cdr3_aa: CASSRTAGPIAKNIQYF; cdr3_nt: TGTGCCAGTAGTAGGACAGCGGGACCAATAGCCAAAAACATTCAGTACTTC
j_call: TRBJ1-2; v_call: TRBV29-1; d_call: NA; clone_size: NA; cdr3_aa: CSVEVLRRYGYTF; cdr3_nt: TGCAGCGTTGAAGTCCTCAGGAGATATGGCTACACCTTC
j_call: TRBJ1-5; v_call: TRBV11-1; d_call: TRBD1; clone_size: NA; cdr3_aa: CASSSYLGQGSNQPQHF; cdr3_nt: TGTGCCAGCAGCTCCTACCTGGGACAGGGAAGCAATCAGCCCCAGCATTTT
j_call: TRBJ2-7; v_call: TRBV11-2; d_call: TRBD2; clone_size: NA; cdr3_aa: CASSPSGLVSYEQYF; cdr3_nt: TGTGCCAGCAGCCCATCGGGACTAGTCTCCTACGAGCAGTACTTC
j_call: TRBJ1-5; v_call: TRBV6-1; d_call: TRBD1; clone_size: NA; cdr3_aa: CASSPGDSRNQPQHF; cdr3_nt: TGTGCCAGCAGTCCCGGGGACAGCCGCAATCAGCCCCAGCATTTT
j_call: TRBJ2-7; v_call: TRBV20-1; d_call: TRBD1; clone_size: few; cdr3_aa: CSARRVDRAMNEQYF; cdr3_nt: TGCAGTGCTAGGCGAGTGGACAGGGCGATGAACGAGCAGTACTTC
j_call: TRBJ1-1; v_call: TRBV2; d_call: NA; clone_size: NA; cdr3_aa: CASSEQLRTEAFF; cdr3_nt: TGTGCCAGCAGTGAACAGCTGAGGACTGAAGCTTTCTTT
j_call: TRBJ1-1; v_call: TRBV5-5; d_call: NA; clone_size: once; cdr3_aa: CASSEGPVNTEAFF; cdr3_nt: TGTGCCAGCAGCGAGGGCCCGGTGAACACTGAAGCTTTCTTT
j_call: TRBJ2-3; v_call: TRBV7-9; d_call: NA; clone_size: NA; cdr3_aa: CASSLVGPLSGDTQYF; cdr3_nt: TGTGCCAGCAGCTTAGTGGGACCCCTGTCAGGCGATACGCAGTATTTT
j_call: TRBJ2-1; v_call: TRBV29-1; d_call: TRBD2; clone_size: NA; cdr3_aa: CSVEGLAGALSSYNEQFF; cdr3_nt: TGCAGCGTTGAGGGACTAGCGGGAGCATTAAGCTCCTACAATGAGCAGTTCTTC
j_call: TRBJ2-1; v_call: TRBV7-2; d_call: NA; clone_size: NA; cdr3_aa: CASSLTILDRNEQFF; cdr3_nt: TGTGCCAGCAGCTTGACTATACTCGACCGGAATGAGCAGTTCTTC
j_call: TRBJ1-2; v_call: TRBV18; d_call: NA; clone_size: NA; cdr3_aa: CASSPPAGLRYGYTF; cdr3_nt: TGTGCCAGCTCACCACCGGCAGGGCTTCGCTATGGCTACACCTTC
j_call: TRBJ2-7; v_call: TRBV28; d_call: TRBD1; clone_size: NA; cdr3_aa: CASSLSPGQGGQYF; cdr3_nt: TGTGCCAGCAGTTTGTCACCGGGACAGGGAGGGCAGTACTTC
j_call: TRBJ2-2; v_call: TRBV18; d_call: NA; clone_size: NA; cdr3_aa: CASSPPVMNTGELFF; cdr3_nt: TGTGCCAGCTCACCACCAGTGATGAACACCGGGGAGCTGTTTTTT
j_call: TRBJ2-1; v_call: TRBV12-5; d_call: TRBD1; clone_size: NA; cdr3_aa: CASGSDRGPYNEQFF; cdr3_nt: TGTGCTAGTGGATCGGACAGGGGGCCCTACAATGAGCAGTTCTTC
j_call: TRBJ2-1; v_call: TRBV7-9; d_call: NA; clone_size: NA; cdr3_aa: CASRRQGPDEQFF; cdr3_nt: TGTGCCAGCAGGAGGCAGGGCCCCGATGAGCAGTTCTTC
j_call: TRBJ2-1; v_call: TRBV5-1; d_call: TRBD1; clone_size: once; cdr3_aa: CASSLEGQDYNEQFF; cdr3_nt: TGCGCCAGCAGCTTGGAAGGACAGGACTACAATGAGCAGTTCTTC
j_call: TRBJ1-6; v_call: TRBV18; d_call: NA; clone_size: NA; cdr3_aa: CASSLYNSPLHF; cdr3_nt: TGTGCCAGCTCACTTTATAATTCACCCCTCCACTTT
j_call: TRBJ1-1; v_call: TRBV12-3/TRBV12-4; d_call: NA; clone_size: NA; cdr3_aa: CASSPQGGLGTEAFF; cdr3_nt: TGTGCCAGCAGTCCGCAAGGAGGGTTGGGCACTGAAGCTTTCTTT
j_call: TRBJ2-1; v_call: TRBV20-1; d_call: TRBD2; clone_size: NA; cdr3_aa: CSGSGRAVDEQFF; cdr3_nt: TGCAGTGGTAGCGGGAGGGCCGTCGATGAGCAGTTCTTC
j_call: TRBJ2-5; v_call: TRBV29-1; d_call: NA; clone_size: NA; cdr3_aa: CSVDGRQGQETQYF; cdr3_nt: TGCAGCGTTGACGGTCGGCAGGGGCAAGAGACCCAGTACTTC
j_call: TRBJ1-2; v_call: TRBV12-3/TRBV12-4; d_call: NA; clone_size: NA; cdr3_aa: CASSRTYGYTF; cdr3_nt: TGTGCCAGCAGCAGGACCTATGGCTACACCTTC
j_call: TRBJ2-7; v_call: TRBV18; d_call: TRBD1; clone_size: NA; cdr3_aa: CASSPPGQGNYEQYF; cdr3_nt: TGTGCCAGCTCACCACCGGGACAGGGGAACTACGAGCAGTACTTC
j_call: TRBJ2-2; v_call: TRBV11-3; d_call: NA; clone_size: once; cdr3_aa: CASSWGVDTGELFF; cdr3_nt: TGTGCCAGCAGTTGGGGCGTAGACACCGGGGAGCTGTTTTTT
j_call: TRBJ1-1; v_call: TRBV5-5; d_call: TRBD1; clone_size: NA; cdr3_aa: CASSIMTGTNTEAFF; cdr3_nt: TGTGCCAGCAGCATAATGACAGGGACGAACACTGAAGCTTTCTTT